The 23 T cell receptor beta chains listed next were all sequenced from one sample in a study of blood T cell repertoires in COVID-19. Clones were sequenced by immunoSEQ multiplex PCR, and TCRdb holds only the in-frame ones, with some missing. The sample carries about 190,000 clones, roughly 81% recorded once. Sequenced material: peripheral blood. These receptors were taken from a woman over 75 with COVID-19, enrolled during active disease.

This clone was observed once. The chain joins TRBV7-2 to TRBJ2-7; D ambiguous. Per the germline V gene, CDR1 is SGHTA and CDR2 is FQGNSA. This CDR3 has 13 residues. V was cut by 4 bases and J by 0 bases, with 7 bases left in between. The CDR3: CASSSLSSYEQYF. The CDR3 DNA follows: TGTGCCAGCAGCTCCCTTAGCTCCTACGAGCAGTACTTC.

The rearrangement uses TRBV5-1 and TRBJ1-2, with D perhaps matching TRBD1 (5 bases). Trimming cost V 0 bases and J 2 bases, with 8 bases left between them. Germline V gene data show CDR1 as SGHRS and CDR2 as YFSETQ. The CDR3 is 14 residues long. The DNA of the CDR3 is TGCGCCAGCAGCTTGGAGGGGAACAACTATGGCTACACCTTC. Translating it yields CASSLEGNNYGYTF.

The chain joins TRBV11-3 to TRBJ2-2; no firm D call. The germline V and J ends were trimmed by 5 bases and 1 base, with 5 bases remaining between them. The CDR3 length is 13 residues. Germline V gene sequence: CDR1 SGHNT, CDR2 YENEEA. CDR3 residues: CASSPKNTGELFF. The CDR3 nucleotides read TGTGCCAGCAGCCCTAAGAACACCGGGGAGCTGTTTTTT.

The genes are TRBV28 and TRBJ1-4; 8 nucleotides line up with TRBD1. Germline values: CDR1 MDHEN, CDR2 SYDVKM. This CDR3 region has 15 residues. The V segment lost 6 bases and the J segment 4 bases; nucleotides outside the gene matches: 7. CDR3 amino acids: CASRGTGPVNEKLFF. CDR3 DNA sequence: TGTGCCAGCAGGGGGACAGGACCAGTTAATGAAAAACTGTTTTTT.

This clone was observed once. The chain couples TRBV2 to TRBJ2-7; TRBD1 agrees at 8 bases. Germline loops: CDR1 SNHLY, CDR2 FYNNEI. This CDR3 spans 13 amino acids. Trimming cost V 5 bases and J 5 bases; bases outside gene matches: 5. CDR3 protein: CASSWADRDEQYF. The DNA for the CDR3 is TGTGCCAGCAGTTGGGCGGACAGGGACGAGCAGTACTTC.

The chain combines TRBV29-1 with TRBJ2-2, with a possible D match to TRBD1 (5 bases). This CDR3 has 16 amino acids. With 0 bases removed from V and 3 bases from J, the gap between germline ends came to 14 bases. Per germline, CDR1 SQVTM and CDR2 ANQGSEA. The DNA for the CDR3 is TGCAGCGTTGAAGATCGATTTCAGGGTTACACCGGGGAGCTGTTTTTT. Translating it yields CSVEDRFQGYTGELFF.

The chain carries TRBV5-5 and TRBJ2-1; 8 nucleotides line up with TRBD2. Germline V gives CDR1 SGHKS, CDR2 YYEKEE (reference sequence). V dropped 3 bases and J dropped 10; count of bases not matched to a gene: 12. The CDR3 runs 15 residues. DNA for the CDR3: TGTGCCAGCAGCTCGCCGGGACTAGGTGCAGTAGAGCAGTTCTTC. It codes for CASSSPGLGAVEQFF.

This clone was seen more than once but under ten times. The CDR3 loop is CASSPGQNTEAFF. The CDR3 DNA is TGTGCCAGCAGCCCAGGACAGAACACTGAAGCTTTCTTT. The chain joins TRBV7-2 to TRBJ1-1; tentatively, D is TRBD1 (5 bases). Germline loops: CDR1 SGHTA, CDR2 FQGNSA. The CDR3 is 13 residues long. V was shortened by 5 bases and J by 1 base, with 8 bases between the two germline ends.

The gene calls are TRBV4-3 and TRBJ2-7, with TRBD2 matching 8 bases. CDR3 length: 15 residues. J lost 2 bases, V lost 3 bases, and 6 bases had no gene match. Germline lookup yields CDR1 LGHNA and CDR2 YSLEER. The CDR3 loop is CASSQGRGVAYEQYF. The CDR3 DNA sequence: TGCGCCAGCAGCCAGGGGCGGGGGGTAGCCTACGAGCAGTACTTC.

This clone was recorded a few times. The chain recombines TRBV19 with TRBJ1-5; possible D gene TRBD1, 5 bases. The CDR3 is made up of 15 amino acids. V lost 1 base to trimming and J lost 5 bases, with 12 bases between them. Germline CDR1 LNHDA, CDR2 SQIVND (reference sequence). DNA of the CDR3: TGTGCCAGTAGTATAGCCGGGGGTGCGCATCAGCCCCAGCATTTT. Its protein is CASSIAGGAHQPQHF.

This chain connects TRBV5-4 to TRBJ2-6; D perhaps matches TRBD1 (5 bases). CDR1 is SGHNT and CDR2 is YYREEE in the germline V gene (reference sequence). This CDR3 spans 15 amino acids. Trimming shortened V by 4 bases and J by 4 bases, and 12 bases separated the two germline ends. The CDR3, as DNA: TGTGCCAGCAGCACGCCAGGGAAAGGGGCCAACGTCCTGACTTTC. Translated, it gives CASSTPGKGANVLTF.

CDR3 protein: CATGQGSSDTQYF. As DNA, the CDR3 is TGTGCCACTGGACAGGGTAGCTCAGATACGCAGTATTTT. The gene calls are TRBV24-1 and TRBJ2-3; the match to TRBD1 covers 8 bases. The germline gives CDR1 KGHDR, CDR2 SFDVKD. Germline trimming cut 10 bases from V and 4 bases from J; bases unmatched to any gene: 6. The CDR3 is 13 amino acids.

V usage is TRBV5-1 and J usage is TRBJ2-5; unclear D gene. This CDR3 has 17 amino acids. V shed 0 bases and J shed 2 bases, with 17 bases lying between them. Germline loops: CDR1 SGHRS, CDR2 YFSETQ. The CDR3 sequence: CASSLVGFQQPQETQYF. The CDR3, as DNA: TGCGCCAGCAGCTTGGTGGGTTTTCAACAGCCTCAAGAGACCCAGTACTTC.

The chain recombines TRBV6-5 with TRBJ2-1; 9 bases map to TRBD2. This CDR3 is built from 14 residues. Germline trimming cut 3 bases from V and 8 bases from J; bases unmatched to any gene: 5. CDR1 MNHEY and CDR2 SVGAGI come from the germline V gene. The CDR3 DNA sequence: TGTGCCAGCAGTTATGCGGGAGGGCTACATGAGCAGTTCTTC. Amino acids: CASSYAGGLHEQFF.

V usage is TRBV3-1 (or the pseudogene TRBV3-2) and J usage is TRBJ1-5, with D unclear. CDR1 and CDR2 (germline): LGHDT, YNNKEL (reference sequence). CDR3 length: 14 residues. The germline V and J ends were trimmed by 2 bases and 1 base, with 6 bases remaining between them. The CDR3: CASSQQASNQPQHF. The CDR3 coding sequence is TGTGCCAGCAGCCAACAGGCGAGCAATCAGCCCCAGCATTTT.

This clone was counted a single time. V gene TRBV7-2 combines with J gene TRBJ1-3; TRBD1 is a possible D gene (5 bases). The germline gives CDR1 SGHTA, CDR2 FQGNSA. V was trimmed by 1 base and J by 1 base, leaving 14 bases between them. CDR3 size: 17 residues. CDR3 coding DNA: TGTGCCAGCAGCTTAGGGCCCTCAGGGTATTCTGGAAACACCATATATTTT. Protein product: CASSLGPSGYSGNTIYF.

For the CDR3, the DNA is TGTGCCAGCAGCCCGGGAGGGACAGATACGCAGTATTTT. This codes for CASSPGGTDTQYF. The rearrangement joins TRBV3-1 (or the pseudogene TRBV3-2) to TRBJ2-3; TRBD2 aligns across 8 bases. The CDR3 consists of 13 residues. Looked up from germline, CDR1 is LGHDT and CDR2 is YNNKEL (reference sequence). V lost 4 bases to trimming and J lost 3 bases; unmatched junction nucleotides: 0.

The CDR3: CASSLQGRNTEAFF. In DNA, the CDR3 is TGTGCCAGCAGCCTACAGGGGAGGAACACTGAAGCTTTCTTT. The V call is TRBV2, the J call TRBJ1-1; TRBD1 agrees at 7 bases. Germline loops: CDR1 SNHLY, CDR2 FYNNEI. Trimming removed 6 bases from V and 1 base from J; junction bases left unmatched: 5. The CDR3 consists of 14 residues.

The V call is TRBV9, the J call TRBJ2-2; D remains unclear. This CDR3 is built from 16 residues. Trimming took 0 bases from V and 1 from J, leaving 10 bases between them. Germline loops: CDR1 SGDLS, CDR2 YYNGEE. This CDR3 is CASSVATARNTGELFF. The CDR3 nucleotides read TGTGCCAGCAGCGTAGCAACAGCACGGAACACCGGGGAGCTGTTTTTT.

The chain joins TRBV7-9 to TRBJ2-4; TRBD2 matches 7 bases. The V gene end was trimmed by 7 bases and the J gene end by 5 bases; junction bases not matched to a gene: 8. The CDR3 contains 14 residues. Looked up from germline, CDR1 is SEHNR and CDR2 is FQNEAQ (reference sequence). The DNA for the CDR3 is TGTGCCAGCACCACTGGGGGGGGACAAAACATTCAGTACTTC. Its translation: CASTTGGGQNIQYF. The full variable domain, its missing parts supplied by reference TRBV7-9 and TRBJ2-4, is DTGVSQNPRHKITKRGQNVTFRCDPISEHNRLYWYRQTLGQGPEFLTYFQNEAQLEKSRLLSDRFSAERPKGSFSTLEIQRTEQGDSAMYLCASTTGGGQNIQYFGAGTRLSVL.

The sample holds many counts of this clone. This chain connects TRBV6-5 to TRBJ1-1; D is unclear. Trimming took 4 bases from V and 0 from J, leaving 3 bases between them. Germline assignment: CDR1 MNHEY and CDR2 SVGAGI. This CDR3 contains 12 residues. The DNA of the CDR3 is TGTGCCAGCAGTTCTATGAACACTGAAGCTTTCTTT. This codes for CASSSMNTEAFF.

The gene calls are TRBV27 and TRBJ1-4, with TRBD1 matching 8 bases. CDR3 size: 17 residues. From germline, CDR1 is MNHEY and CDR2 SMNVEV (reference sequence). V dropped 5 bases and J dropped 4; count of bases not matched to a gene: 12. The CDR3 spells CASSQRQGSHLNEKLFF. Written as DNA, the CDR3 is TGTGCCAGCAGTCAGAGACAGGGGTCTCATCTTAATGAAAAACTGTTTTTT.

V is TRBV7-2 and J is TRBJ2-1, with a possible D match to TRBD2 (7 bases). The V end was cut by 1 base, the J end by 3 bases, with 13 bases between. In germline, CDR1 is SGHTA, CDR2 FQGNSA. This CDR3 is 16 amino acids long. The CDR3 reads CASSLGGGGRYNEQFF. In nucleotides, the CDR3 is TGTGCCAGCAGCTTAGGCGGCGGGGGCCGCTACAATGAGCAGTTCTTC. The variable domain in full, with the rest retrieved from reference TRBV7-2 and TRBJ2-1, is GAGVSQSPSNKVTEKGKDVELRCDPISGHTALYWYRQSLGQGLEFLIYFQGNSAPDKSGLPSDRFSAERTGGSVSTLTIQRTQQEDSAVYLCASSLGGGGRYNEQFFGPGTRLTVL.